This T cell receptor (beta chain) derives from a study of regulatory T cells in long-lasting Graves disease. As for time point: newly diagnosed GD, antithyroid drugs for less than 3 months. The authors made the TCR library using RNA they extracted from PBMCs. Germline V gene sequence: CDR1 MNHEY, CDR2 SMNVEV (reference sequence). V dropped 6 bases and J dropped 5 bases, with 11 bases sitting between them. The CDR3 consists of 13 residues. This clonotype was observed many times. Libraries of TCR beta came from iRepertoire HTBI primers plus Arm-PCR of CDR3 regions. TCRdb re-called the multiplex PCR reads through MiXCR, storing one row per CDR3 protein. The repertoire holds about 540,000 distinct CDR3 sequences, with about 13% as singletons. The data were also submitted as part of a second study, on T cells in Graves' hyperthyroidism and ophthalmopathy.

The specimen was peripheral blood mononuclear cells (PBMCs), collected at new diagnosis, from a patient treated with antithyroid drugs. The receptor comes from a man in his thirties or forties with Graves disease. This chain joins TRBV27 and TRBJ1-5, with a weak D call TRBD1 (5 bases). CDR3 in amino acids: CASRFDSYQPQHF. CDR3 DNA sequence: TGTGCCAGCAGGTTCGACAGTTATCAGCCCCAGCATTTT.